The entry that follows covers one TCR beta chain sequence. Antigen unknown. This CDR3 has 12 residues. CDR1 and CDR2 (germline): SQVTM, ANQGSEA. This sample was taken from a study of monozygotic twins with inflammatory bowel disease. Points from the study as a whole: No distinction between different T cell subtypes was possible.

TCRdb re-called the 5' RACE reads and gives one entry per CDR3 protein, without DNA. The sample holds around 450,000 distinct CDR3 sequences. The material sequenced was blood. This chain links TRBV29-1 with TRBJ2-1; the D call from TCRdb, TRBD2, cannot be confirmed without DNA. This receptor was identified in a human donor with ulcerative colitis or Crohn's disease, or a healthy co-twin of an affected twin (not recorded which). This chain's CDR3 is CSVARESNEQFF.